The present TCR beta chain was sequenced within a study of blood T cell repertoires in COVID-19. Across the study: From the United States, Italy and Spain came samples of acute and convalescent COVID-19. The cDNA or gDNA used as material had been derived from T cells, B-cell-depleted T cells, or PBMCs.

Authors' methods: It was from reference gene primer amplification that nucleated cell counts were estimated. Sequenced by immunoSEQ multiplex PCR; TCRdb stores in-frame clones only, minus some. Clone size and the V and J calls come from that table; the DNA yielded D and trimming. Of about 83,000 clones detected, 80% to 90% appear once; the ten largest clones hold about 16%. CDR1 is SGHAT and CDR2 is FQNNGV in the germline V gene. V lost 4 bases and J lost 6; bases outside the gene matches: 9. This CDR3 has 14 amino acids. The chain joins TRBV11-2 to TRBJ2-7, with TRBD1 matching 7 bases. This clonotype was sampled from a woman older than 75 with acute or convalescent COVID-19. Sequenced: peripheral blood. The CDR3 DNA is TGTGCCAGCAGCTCGATCCCAGGGGGTGGCGAGCAGTACTTC. As protein: CASSSIPGGGEQYF.